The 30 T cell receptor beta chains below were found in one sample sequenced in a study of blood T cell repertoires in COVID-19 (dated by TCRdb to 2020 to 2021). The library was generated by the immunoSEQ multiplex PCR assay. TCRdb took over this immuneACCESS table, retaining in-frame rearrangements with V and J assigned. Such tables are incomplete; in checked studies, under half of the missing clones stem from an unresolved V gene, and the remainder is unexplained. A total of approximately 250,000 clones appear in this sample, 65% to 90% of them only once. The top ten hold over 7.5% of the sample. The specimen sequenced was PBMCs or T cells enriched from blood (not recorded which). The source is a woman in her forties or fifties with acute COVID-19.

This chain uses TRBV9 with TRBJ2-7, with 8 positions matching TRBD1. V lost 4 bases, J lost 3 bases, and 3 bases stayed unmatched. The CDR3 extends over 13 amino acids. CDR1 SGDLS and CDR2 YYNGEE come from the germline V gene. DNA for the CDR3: TGTGCCAGCAGCCCCGGGACAGGCTACGAGCAGTACTTC. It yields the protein CASSPGTGYEQYF. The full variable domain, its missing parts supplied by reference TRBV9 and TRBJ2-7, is DSGVTQTPKHLITATGQRVTLRCSPRSGDLSVYWYQQSLDQGLQFLIQYYNGEERAKGNILERFSAQQFPDLHSELNLSSLELGDSALYFCASSPGTGYEQYFGPGTRLTVT.

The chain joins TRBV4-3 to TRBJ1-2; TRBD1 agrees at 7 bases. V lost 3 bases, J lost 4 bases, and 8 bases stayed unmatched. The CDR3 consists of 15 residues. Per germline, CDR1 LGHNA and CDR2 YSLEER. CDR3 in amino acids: CASSQTTGAVYGYTF. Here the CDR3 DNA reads TGCGCCAGCAGCCAGACTACAGGGGCTGTCTATGGCTACACCTTC.

DNA of the CDR3: TGTGCCAGCAGTTCGAGGAACGGAATAAGAAATAACTATGGCTACACCTTC. This translates into CASSSRNGIRNNYGYTF. The V gene is TRBV6-2 or TRBV6-3, the J gene TRBJ1-2; D unresolved. The V gene's germline CDR1 is MNHEY and CDR2 SVGEGT. There are 17 residues in the CDR3. V dropped 4 bases and J dropped 1 base, with 19 bases sitting between them.

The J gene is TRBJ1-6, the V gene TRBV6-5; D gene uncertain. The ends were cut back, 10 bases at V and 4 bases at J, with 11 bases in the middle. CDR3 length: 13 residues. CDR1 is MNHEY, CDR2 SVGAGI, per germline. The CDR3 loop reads CATKPEYNSPLHF. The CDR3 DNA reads TGTGCCACCAAGCCTGAGTATAATTCACCCCTCCACTTT.

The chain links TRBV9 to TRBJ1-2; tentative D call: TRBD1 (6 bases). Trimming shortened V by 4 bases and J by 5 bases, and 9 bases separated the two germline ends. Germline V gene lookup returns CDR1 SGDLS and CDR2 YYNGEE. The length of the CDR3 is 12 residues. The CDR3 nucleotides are TGTGCCAGCAGCTCCGGGACATATGGCTACACCTTC. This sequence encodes CASSSGTYGYTF.

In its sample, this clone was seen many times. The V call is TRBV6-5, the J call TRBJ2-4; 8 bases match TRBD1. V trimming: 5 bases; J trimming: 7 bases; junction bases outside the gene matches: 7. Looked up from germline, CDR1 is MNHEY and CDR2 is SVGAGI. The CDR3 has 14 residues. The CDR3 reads CASSRSTGVNIQYF. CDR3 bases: TGTGCCAGCAGTAGATCGACAGGGGTGAACATTCAGTACTTC.

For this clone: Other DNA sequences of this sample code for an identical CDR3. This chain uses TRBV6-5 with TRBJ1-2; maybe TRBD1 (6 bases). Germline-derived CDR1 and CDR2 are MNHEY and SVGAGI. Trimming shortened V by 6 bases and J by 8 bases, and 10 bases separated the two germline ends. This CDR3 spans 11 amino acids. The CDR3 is CASRQGYGYTF. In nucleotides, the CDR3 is TGTGCCAGCAGACAGGGTTACGGCTACACCTTC.

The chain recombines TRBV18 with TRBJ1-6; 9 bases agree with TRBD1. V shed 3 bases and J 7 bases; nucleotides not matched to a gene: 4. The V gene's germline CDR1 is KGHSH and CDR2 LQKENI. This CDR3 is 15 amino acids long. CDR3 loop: CASSPRDRGNSPLHF. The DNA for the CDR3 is TGTGCCAGCTCACCTCGCGACAGGGGGAATTCACCCCTCCACTTT.

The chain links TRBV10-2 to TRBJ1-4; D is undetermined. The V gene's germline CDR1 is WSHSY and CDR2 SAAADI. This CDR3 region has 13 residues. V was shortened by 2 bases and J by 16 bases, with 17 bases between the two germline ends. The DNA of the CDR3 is TGCGCCAGCAGTGAGCAGCGTATGGGAGAGGAGTTTTTT. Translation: CASSEQRMGEEFF.

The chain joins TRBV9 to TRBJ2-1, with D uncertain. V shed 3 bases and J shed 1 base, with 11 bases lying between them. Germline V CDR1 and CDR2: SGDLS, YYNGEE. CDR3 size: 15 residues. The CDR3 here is CASSGDTPSYNEQFF. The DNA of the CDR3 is TGTGCCAGCAGCGGAGACACTCCATCCTACAATGAGCAGTTCTTC.

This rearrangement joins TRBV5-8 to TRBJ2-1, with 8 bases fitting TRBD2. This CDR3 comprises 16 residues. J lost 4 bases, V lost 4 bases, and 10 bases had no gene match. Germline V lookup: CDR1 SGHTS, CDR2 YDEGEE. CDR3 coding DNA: TGTGCCAGCAGCGAGGTGAACGCGGGGGGATACAATGAGCAGTTCTTC. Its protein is CASSEVNAGGYNEQFF. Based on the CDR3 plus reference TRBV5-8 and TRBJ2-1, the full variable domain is EAGVTQSPTHLIKTRGQQATLRCSPISGHTSVYWYQQALGLGLQFLLWYDEGEERNRGNFPPRFSGRQFPNYSSELNVNALELEDSALYLCASSEVNAGGYNEQFFGPGTRLTVL.

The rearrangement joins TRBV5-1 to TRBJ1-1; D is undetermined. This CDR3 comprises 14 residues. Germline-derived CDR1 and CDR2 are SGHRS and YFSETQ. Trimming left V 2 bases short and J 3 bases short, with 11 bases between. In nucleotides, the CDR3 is TGCGCCAGCAGCTTCTCGGGAATGGACACTGAAGCTTTCTTT. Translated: CASSFSGMDTEAFF.

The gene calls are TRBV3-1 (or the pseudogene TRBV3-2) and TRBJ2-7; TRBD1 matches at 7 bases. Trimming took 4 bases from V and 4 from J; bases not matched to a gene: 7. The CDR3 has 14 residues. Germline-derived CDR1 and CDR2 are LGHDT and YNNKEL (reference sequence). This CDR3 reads CASSRQGDGYEQYF. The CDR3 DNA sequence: TGTGCCAGCAGCCGGCAGGGGGATGGTTACGAGCAGTACTTC.

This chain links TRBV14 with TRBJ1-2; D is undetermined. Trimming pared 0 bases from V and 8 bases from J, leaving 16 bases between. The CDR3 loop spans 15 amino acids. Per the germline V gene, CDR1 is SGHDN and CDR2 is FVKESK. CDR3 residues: CASSQEWVGVQGYTF. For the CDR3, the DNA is TGTGCCAGCAGCCAAGAGTGGGTCGGGGTTCAGGGCTACACCTTC.

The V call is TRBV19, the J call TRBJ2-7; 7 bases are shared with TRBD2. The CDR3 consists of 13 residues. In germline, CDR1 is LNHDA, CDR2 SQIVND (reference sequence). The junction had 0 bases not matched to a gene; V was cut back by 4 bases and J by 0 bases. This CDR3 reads CASSSGGSYEQYF. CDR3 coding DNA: TGTGCCAGTAGTAGCGGGGGCTCCTACGAGCAGTACTTC.

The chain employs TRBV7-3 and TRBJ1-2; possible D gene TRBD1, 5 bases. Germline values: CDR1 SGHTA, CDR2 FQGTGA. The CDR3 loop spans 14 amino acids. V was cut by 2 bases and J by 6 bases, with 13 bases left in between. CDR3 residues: CASSLGQGTDGYTF. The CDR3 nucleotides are TGTGCCAGCAGCTTAGGGCAGGGTACGGATGGCTACACCTTC.

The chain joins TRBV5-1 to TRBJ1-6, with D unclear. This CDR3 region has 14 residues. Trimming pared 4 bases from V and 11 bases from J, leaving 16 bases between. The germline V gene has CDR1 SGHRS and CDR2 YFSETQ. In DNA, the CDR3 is TGCGCCAGCAGCCCGGACGGACTAATGGCACCCCTCCACTTT. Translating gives CASSPDGLMAPLHF.

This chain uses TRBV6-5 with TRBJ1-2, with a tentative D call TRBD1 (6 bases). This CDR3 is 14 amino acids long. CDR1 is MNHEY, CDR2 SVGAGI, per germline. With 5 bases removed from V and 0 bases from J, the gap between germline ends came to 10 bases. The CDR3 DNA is TGTGCCAGCAGTCGGGACACCGCTAACTATGGCTACACCTTC. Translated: CASSRDTANYGYTF.

The CDR3: CASSSTGAANYGYTF. For the CDR3, the DNA is TGTGCCAGCAGCTCCACAGGGGCAGCTAACTATGGCTACACCTTC. The rearrangement joins TRBV7-2 to TRBJ1-2; TRBD1 aligns across 7 bases. With 4 bases clipped from V and 0 bases from J, the junction kept 5 bases outside the gene matches. This CDR3 comprises 15 residues. The germline gives CDR1 SGHTA, CDR2 FQGNSA.

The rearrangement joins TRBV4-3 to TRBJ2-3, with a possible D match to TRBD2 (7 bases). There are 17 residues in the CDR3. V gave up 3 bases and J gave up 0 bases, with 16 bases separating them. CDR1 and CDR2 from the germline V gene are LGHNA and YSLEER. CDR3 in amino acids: CASSQGGRGSSTDTQYF. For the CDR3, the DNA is TGCGCCAGCAGCCAGGGGGGGCGGGGGAGCAGCACAGATACGCAGTATTTT.

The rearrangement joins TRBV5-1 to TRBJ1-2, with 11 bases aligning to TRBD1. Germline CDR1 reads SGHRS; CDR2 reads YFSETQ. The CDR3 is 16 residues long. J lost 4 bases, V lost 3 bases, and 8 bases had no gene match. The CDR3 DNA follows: TGCGCCAGCAGCTCCGGACAGGGGGCGAACATCTATGGCTACACCTTC. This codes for CASSSGQGANIYGYTF.

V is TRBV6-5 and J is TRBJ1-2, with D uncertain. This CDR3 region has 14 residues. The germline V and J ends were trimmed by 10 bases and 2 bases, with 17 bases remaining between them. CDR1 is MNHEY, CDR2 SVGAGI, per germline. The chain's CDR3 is CATRVGEGNYGYTF. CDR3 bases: TGTGCCACCCGAGTGGGAGAAGGGAACTATGGCTACACCTTC.

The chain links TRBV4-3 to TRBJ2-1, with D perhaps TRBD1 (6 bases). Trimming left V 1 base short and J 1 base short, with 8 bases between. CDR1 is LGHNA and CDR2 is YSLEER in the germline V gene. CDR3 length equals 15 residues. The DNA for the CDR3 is TGCGCCAGCAGCCAAGGAGGGGGTTCCTACAATGAGCAGTTCTTC. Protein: CASSQGGGSYNEQFF.

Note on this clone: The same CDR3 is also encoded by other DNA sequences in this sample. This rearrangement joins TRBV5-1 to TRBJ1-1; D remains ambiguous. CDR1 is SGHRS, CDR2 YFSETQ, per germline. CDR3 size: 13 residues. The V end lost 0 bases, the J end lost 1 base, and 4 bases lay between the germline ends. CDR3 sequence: CASSLARNTEAFF. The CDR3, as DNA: TGCGCCAGCAGCTTGGCGAGGAACACTGAAGCTTTCTTT.

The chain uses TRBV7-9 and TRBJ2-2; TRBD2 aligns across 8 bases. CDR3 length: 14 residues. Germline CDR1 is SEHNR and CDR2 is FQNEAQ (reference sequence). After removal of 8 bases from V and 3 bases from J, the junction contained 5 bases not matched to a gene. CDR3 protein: CASGSGGYTGELFF. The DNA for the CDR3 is TGTGCCAGCGGCAGCGGGGGATACACCGGGGAGCTGTTTTTT.

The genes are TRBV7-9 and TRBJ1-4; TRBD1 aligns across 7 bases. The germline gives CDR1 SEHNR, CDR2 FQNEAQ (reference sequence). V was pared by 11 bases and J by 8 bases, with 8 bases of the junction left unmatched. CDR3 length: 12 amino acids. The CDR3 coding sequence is TGTGCCTCTGAGGGGGCGCGAGAAAAACTGTTTTTT. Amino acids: CASEGAREKLFF.

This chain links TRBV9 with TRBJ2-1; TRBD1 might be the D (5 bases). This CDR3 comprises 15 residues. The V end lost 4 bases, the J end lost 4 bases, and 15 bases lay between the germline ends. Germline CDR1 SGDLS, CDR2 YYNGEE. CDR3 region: CASSPRGVIYNEQFF. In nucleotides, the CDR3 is TGTGCCAGCAGCCCTAGGGGCGTGATATACAATGAGCAGTTCTTC.

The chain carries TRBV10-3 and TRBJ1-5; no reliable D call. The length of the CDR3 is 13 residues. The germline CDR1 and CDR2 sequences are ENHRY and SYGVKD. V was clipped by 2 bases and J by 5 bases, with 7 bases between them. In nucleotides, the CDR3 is TGTGCCATCAGTGAGAACGGGGATCAGCCCCAGCATTTT. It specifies CAISENGDQPQHF.

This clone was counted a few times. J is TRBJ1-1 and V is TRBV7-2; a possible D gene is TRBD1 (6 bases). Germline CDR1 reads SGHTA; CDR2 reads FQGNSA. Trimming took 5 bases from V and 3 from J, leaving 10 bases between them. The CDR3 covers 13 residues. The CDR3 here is CASSVQGDTEAFF. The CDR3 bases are TGTGCCAGCAGCGTACAGGGTGACACTGAAGCTTTCTTT.

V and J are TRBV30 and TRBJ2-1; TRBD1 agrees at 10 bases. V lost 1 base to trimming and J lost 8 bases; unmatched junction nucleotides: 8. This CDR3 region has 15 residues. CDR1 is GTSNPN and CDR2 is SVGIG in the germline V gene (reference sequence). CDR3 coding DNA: TGTGCCTGGAGTGGAGGGACAGGGGTTGTGGATGAGCAGTTCTTC. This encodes CAWSGGTGVVDEQFF.